The T cell receptor (beta chain) under discussion was sequenced for a study of OX40 agonist ivuxolimab in advanced cancers. Across the study: One hepatocellular carcinoma and a couple of cutaneous melanoma patients partially responded.

Germline CDR1 reads SEHNR; CDR2 reads FQNEAQ (reference sequence). V was shortened by 5 bases and J by 5 bases, with 12 bases between the two germline ends. The CDR3 covers 13 residues. The table came from immunoSEQ multiplex PCR; TCRdb's copy has only in-frame clones and leaves some out. Among about 41,000 clones listed, approximately 88% were seen once. The input for sequencing was CD4+ or CD8+ T cells sorted from blood, taken in a trial of the OX40 agonist ivuxolimab. The chain combines TRBV7-9 with TRBJ2-5; D is undetermined. The TCR comes from an adult with an advanced solid tumor such as melanoma, head and neck, liver or kidney cancer. DNA for the CDR3: TGTGCCAGCAGCCTTTCCACGGGCGAGACCCAGTACTTC. Translating gives CASSLSTGETQYF.